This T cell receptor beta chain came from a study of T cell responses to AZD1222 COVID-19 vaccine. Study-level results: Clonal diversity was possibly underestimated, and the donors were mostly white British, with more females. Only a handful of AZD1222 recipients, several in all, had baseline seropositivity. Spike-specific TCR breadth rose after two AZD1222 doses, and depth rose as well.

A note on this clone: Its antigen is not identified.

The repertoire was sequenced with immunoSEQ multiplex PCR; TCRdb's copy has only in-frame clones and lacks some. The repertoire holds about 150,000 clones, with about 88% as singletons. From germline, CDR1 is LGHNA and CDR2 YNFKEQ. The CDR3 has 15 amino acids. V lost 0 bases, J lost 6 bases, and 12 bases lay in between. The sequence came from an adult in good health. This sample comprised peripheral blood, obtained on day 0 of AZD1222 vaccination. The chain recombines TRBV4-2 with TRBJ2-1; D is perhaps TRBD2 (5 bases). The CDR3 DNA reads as TGTGCCAGCAGCCAAGATGGTCGAGGAGGCAATGAGCAGTTCTTC. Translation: CASSQDGRGGNEQFF.